The 31 T cell receptor beta chains below were found in one sample sequenced in a study of CD8+CD57+ T cells in acquired aplastic anemia. Patients who underwent sequencing had shown CD8+CD57+ cell expansion by flow cytometry. Template material for TCR beta VDJ and CDR3 profiling consisted of genomic DNA. TCRdb processed the reads anew with MiXCR; each CDR3 protein has one entry. Among hundreds of thousands of distinct CDR3 sequences listed, about a third were seen once. Specimen: sorted CD4+, CD8+, or CD8+CD57+ T cells (not recorded which) from PBMCs. The receptors originated from a human donor with aplastic anemia.

This clonotype was counted only a few times. The chain is built from TRBV6-1 and TRBJ2-5, with D possibly TRBD1 on 5 matching bases. This CDR3 has 13 amino acids. The ends were cut back, 6 bases at V and 5 bases at J, with 13 bases in the middle. The germline gives CDR1 MNHNS, CDR2 SASEGT. The DNA of the CDR3 is TGTGCCAGCAGCGAGGACACAGCTGAGACCCAGTACTTC. Residues: CASSEDTAETQYF.

This clonotype showed up just a few times. The chain employs TRBV2 and TRBJ2-3; weak D call: TRBD2 (6 bases). Deletions cut 6 bases from V and 1 base from J, with 14 bases between. Per the germline V gene, CDR1 is SNHLY and CDR2 is FYNNEI. This CDR3 contains 15 residues. CDR3 in amino acids: CASRSLGEGTDTQYF. In DNA form, the CDR3 reads TGTGCCAGCAGGTCTCTAGGGGAGGGCACAGATACGCAGTATTTT.

This clonotype was seen just once. The chain carries TRBV10-3 and TRBJ2-7; D not certain. V dropped 10 bases and J dropped 3 bases, with 10 bases sitting between them. This CDR3 is built from 11 residues. Germline assignment: CDR1 ENHRY and CDR2 SYGVKD. CDR3 nucleotides: TGTGCCAGCAGAACCCTCTACGAGCAGTACTTC. This sequence encodes CASRTLYEQYF.

This clonotype was detected many times. This chain joins TRBV19 and TRBJ1-6, with D unclear. The ends were cut back, 5 bases at V and 2 bases at J, with 10 bases in the middle. The CDR3 covers 15 residues. The V gene's germline CDR1 is LNHDA and CDR2 SQIVND (reference sequence). DNA for the CDR3: TGTGCCAGTAGTGTCGGGGAGGCCTATAATTCACCCCTCCACTTT. Protein product: CASSVGEAYNSPLHF.

The sample holds a few counts of this clonotype. V usage is TRBV7-2 and J usage is TRBJ1-3; D is uncertain. Trimming cost V 2 bases and J 0 bases, with 14 bases left between them. The V gene's germline CDR1 is SGHTA and CDR2 FQGNSA. This CDR3 comprises 17 residues. The CDR3 loop is CASSLLQATYSGNTIYF. In DNA form, the CDR3 reads TGTGCCAGCAGCTTACTGCAGGCCACTTACTCTGGAAACACCATATATTTT. Full variable domain (missing parts from reference TRBV7-2 and TRBJ1-3): GAGVSQSPSNKVTEKGKDVELRCDPISGHTALYWYRQSLGQGLEFLIYFQGNSAPDKSGLPSDRFSAERTGGSVSTLTIQRTQQEDSAVYLCASSLLQATYSGNTIYFGEGSWLTVV.

This clonotype was found once. This chain links TRBV10-3 with TRBJ2-2; either TRBD1 or TRBD2 may fit D (5 bases each). This CDR3 spans 14 amino acids. V dropped 11 bases and J dropped 7 bases, with 20 bases sitting between them. Germline V lookup: CDR1 ENHRY, CDR2 SYGVKD. The CDR3 DNA is TGTGCCGGACGAGGGACCCGCGAGATCGGGGAGCTGTTTTTT. Its translation is CAGRGTREIGELFF.

The V call is TRBV5-1, the J call TRBJ1-1, with D hard to call. V lost 4 bases to trimming and J lost 5 bases, with 15 bases between them. There are 14 residues in the CDR3. In germline, CDR1 is SGHRS, CDR2 YFSETQ. CDR3 in amino acids: CASSPIEAPTEAFF. The CDR3 nucleotides read TGCGCCAGCAGCCCCATCGAAGCCCCGACTGAAGCTTTCTTT. Supplemented by reference TRBV5-1 and TRBJ1-1, the full variable domain reads KAGVTQTPRYLIKTRGQQVTLSCSPISGHRSVSWYQQTPGQGLQFLFEYFSETQRNKGNFPGRFSGRQFSNSRSEMNVSTLELGDSALYLCASSPIEAPTEAFFGQGTRLTVV.

The chain has TRBV30 and TRBJ2-1; perhaps TRBD1 as D (6 bases). CDR1 GTSNPN and CDR2 SVGIG come from the germline V gene (reference sequence). The CDR3 runs to 12 residues. V was clipped by 4 bases and J by 8 bases, with 12 bases between them. The CDR3 DNA follows: TGTGCCTGGACCCCTAACAGGGATGAGCAGTTCTTC. It is translated as CAWTPNRDEQFF.

This clonotype was seen at least ten times. The CDR3 nucleotides read TGTGCCAGTAGCCGACGCACCCAAGCGGCAGGGGGCGACTATGGCTACACCTTC. Its translation is CASSRRTQAAGGDYGYTF. The V gene is TRBV19, the J gene TRBJ1-2; 8 bases line up with TRBD1. With 6 bases clipped from V and 3 bases from J, the junction kept 18 bases outside the gene matches. The CDR3 has 18 residues. CDR1 is LNHDA and CDR2 is SQIVND in the germline V gene (reference sequence). The complete variable domain, with remaining parts taken from reference TRBV19 and TRBJ1-2, reads DGGITQSPKYLFRKEGQNVTLSCEQNLNHDAMYWYRQDPGQGLRLIYYSQIVNDFQKGDIAEGYSVSREKKESFPLTVTSAQKNPTAFYLCASSRRTQAAGGDYGYTFGSGTRLTVV.

Ten or more counts support this clonotype. The chain couples TRBV24-1 to TRBJ2-5; 7 bases fit TRBD1. Germline V gene lookup returns CDR1 KGHDR and CDR2 SFDVKD. The J segment lost 7 bases and the V segment lost 3 bases, leaving 4 bases of the junction unmatched. The CDR3 length is 13 residues. The CDR3, as DNA: TGTGCCACCAGTGATGAGGGGGCCGGGACCCAGTACTTC. Its translation is CATSDEGAGTQYF.

This clonotype came up a few times. The chain uses TRBV5-1 and TRBJ1-1; D is unresolved. The germline gives CDR1 SGHRS, CDR2 YFSETQ. V gave up 1 base and J gave up 9 bases, with 16 bases separating them. This CDR3 contains 14 residues. CDR3 DNA: TGCGCCAGCAGCTTGACCTCCGACGGAGCAAAAGCTTTCTTT. Translated, it gives CASSLTSDGAKAFF.

This clonotype was seen a few times. This clone may be a read error of a much larger clone one base away. CDR3 DNA sequence: TGTGCCGGTAGAACATGGGATGACACTGAAGCTTTCTTT. Its translation: CAGRTWDDTEAFF. The V call is TRBV19, the J call TRBJ1-1; unclear D gene. This CDR3 is 13 amino acids long. Germline V gene lookup returns CDR1 LNHDA and CDR2 SQIVND (reference sequence).

This clonotype showed up just a few times. The chain couples TRBV6-5 to TRBJ2-7, with TRBD2 matching 10 bases. The germline CDR1 and CDR2 sequences are MNHEY and SVGAGI. The V gene end was trimmed by 2 bases and the J gene end by 2 bases; junction bases not matched to a gene: 6. The CDR3 is 16 residues long. The CDR3 loop reads CASSYRGLAATYEQYF. Here the CDR3 DNA reads TGTGCCAGCAGTTACCGTGGACTAGCGGCAACCTACGAGCAGTACTTC.

This chain uses TRBV25-1 with TRBJ2-7; D is unresolved. The CDR3 is 15 residues long. V lost 4 bases and J 2 bases, leaving 15 bases between the germline ends. Germline CDR1 MGHDK, CDR2 SYGVNS. CDR3 sequence reads: CASSAGSSNPYEQYF. CDR3 DNA sequence: TGTGCCAGCAGTGCGGGCAGCTCAAACCCCTACGAGCAGTACTTC.

The chain uses TRBV28 and TRBJ2-3, with a tentative D call TRBD2 (5 bases). The V end lost 7 bases, the J end lost 3 bases, and 8 bases lay between the germline ends. The CDR3 contains 12 residues. Germline V gene data show CDR1 as MDHEN and CDR2 as SYDVKM. CDR3 DNA sequence: TGTGCCAGCAATCGGGGAACAGATACGCAGTATTTT. Translation: CASNRGTDTQYF.

This clonotype occurred a few times. In DNA, the CDR3 is TGTGCCAGCATGAGGGAGGCGGGAGGTATTGGCAATGAGCAGTTCTTC. It translates to CASMREAGGIGNEQFF. The V call is TRBV9, the J call TRBJ2-1; 8 nucleotides agree with TRBD2. Germline CDR1 SGDLS, CDR2 YYNGEE. V gave up 6 bases and J gave up 6 bases; unmatched junction bases: 14. The CDR3 covers 16 residues.

This clonotype appeared once. One junction end disagrees with the germline gene, perhaps due to a read error. The chain is built from TRBV5-1 and TRBJ1-1; tentative D call: TRBD1 (6 bases). The CDR3 has 14 residues. The V gene's germline CDR1 is SGHRS and CDR2 YFSETQ. CDR3 residues: CASSVIRTDTGAFF. In nucleotides, the CDR3 is TGCGCCAGCAGCGTTATCAGGACAGACACTGGAGCTTTCTTT.

The rearrangement uses TRBV4-3 and TRBJ1-2, with a tentative D call TRBD1 (6 bases). The V and J ends lost 0 bases and 7 bases respectively, with 15 bases between them. CDR1 is LGHNA and CDR2 is YSLEER in the germline V gene. The CDR3 covers 15 residues. The CDR3 loop is CASSQDKGEGGGYTF. The CDR3 DNA reads as TGCGCCAGCAGCCAAGATAAGGGGGAGGGTGGTGGCTACACCTTC.

The DNA of the CDR3 is TGTGCCATCAGTGATCTAGCGGGCTACACCTTC. It is translated as CAISDLAGYTF. V gene TRBV10-3 combines with J gene TRBJ1-2; D is unclear. V lost 3 bases and J lost 8, with 7 bases in between. CDR1 ENHRY and CDR2 SYGVKD come from the germline V gene. This CDR3 comprises 11 residues.

This clonotype was observed at least ten times. This rearrangement joins TRBV20-1 to TRBJ2-3, with TRBD1 matching over 7 bases. Germline V gives CDR1 DFQATT, CDR2 SNEGSKA (reference sequence). The CDR3 runs to 13 residues. Trimming took 6 bases from V and 5 from J; bases not matched to a gene: 8. As DNA, the CDR3 is TGCAGTGCCACGACAGGGAAGGGAGATACGCAGTATTTT. Translating gives CSATTGKGDTQYF.

This clonotype was observed many times. V gene TRBV25-1 combines with J gene TRBJ1-6; D is undetermined. V was clipped by 3 bases and J by 1 base, with 4 bases between them. The CDR3 is 14 residues long. The germline CDR1 and CDR2 sequences are MGHDK and SYGVNS. The CDR3, as DNA: TGTGCCAGCAGTGACAGGTCCTATAATTCACCCCTCCACTTT. The encoded protein is CASSDRSYNSPLHF. The variable domain in full, with the rest retrieved from reference TRBV25-1 and TRBJ1-6, is EADIYQTPRYLVIGTGKKITLECSQTMGHDKMYWYQQDPGMELHLIHYSYGVNSTEKGDLSSESTVSRIRTEHFPLTLESARPSHTSQYLCASSDRSYNSPLHFGNGTRLTVT.

This clonotype was detected only a few times. A read error may explain this, as a much larger clone is one base away. The rearrangement uses TRBV6-1 and TRBJ1-5; 8 bases are a match to TRBD1. CDR3 length equals 14 residues. Germline V gene data show CDR1 as MNHNS and CDR2 as SASEGT. With 4 bases clipped from V and 1 base from J, the junction kept 0 bases outside the gene matches. For the CDR3, the DNA is TGTGCCAGCAGTGGGGACAGGAGCAATCAGCCCCAGCATTTT. Protein sequence: CASSGDRSNQPQHF.

This clonotype came up many times. This chain uses TRBV7-9 with TRBJ2-3; no definite D call. This CDR3 comprises 12 residues. Trimming stripped 4 bases from V and 0 bases from J, with 2 bases between. CDR1 SEHNR and CDR2 FQNEAQ come from the germline V gene (reference sequence). For the CDR3, the DNA is TGTGCCAGCAGCTCGAGCACAGATACGCAGTATTTT. Translated: CASSSSTDTQYF.

This clonotype has a handful of counts. V gene TRBV27 combines with J gene TRBJ1-1; D not certain. Trimming stripped 6 bases from V and 1 base from J, with 9 bases between. Per the germline V gene, CDR1 is MNHEY and CDR2 is SMNVEV (reference sequence). This CDR3 region has 13 residues. The chain's CDR3 is CASRKTGNTEAFF. The CDR3 region has the DNA TGTGCCAGCAGGAAGACCGGGAACACTGAAGCTTTCTTT.

This clonotype was seen ten or more times. The chain links TRBV11-2 to TRBJ1-5, with D uncertain. V was pared by 4 bases and J by 3 bases, with 16 bases between. The CDR3 length is 16 residues. Germline loops: CDR1 SGHAT, CDR2 FQNNGV. This chain's CDR3 is CASSSHPLANNQPQHF. DNA of the CDR3: TGTGCCAGCAGCTCCCACCCGTTAGCGAACAATCAGCCCCAGCATTTT.

This clonotype was detected ten times or more. The genes are TRBV6-1 and TRBJ1-1; D unresolved. The CDR3 covers 12 residues. The germline gives CDR1 MNHNS, CDR2 SASEGT. The V end was cut by 4 bases, the J end by 1 base, with 4 bases between. DNA of the CDR3: TGTGCCAGCAGTGGGACGAACACTGAAGCTTTCTTT. It yields the protein CASSGTNTEAFF.

There are many counts of this clonotype. This chain uses TRBV12-3 or TRBV12-4 with TRBJ1-5, with D uncertain. Trimming took 5 bases from V and 5 from J, leaving 16 bases between them. The CDR3 is 15 amino acids. The CDR3: CASSPDSLADQPQHF. The DNA for the CDR3 is TGTGCCAGCAGTCCTGACTCACTAGCGGATCAGCCCCAGCATTTT.

Regarding this clonotype: This sequence may be a read error, since a much larger clone differs from it by one base. The gene calls are TRBV2 and TRBJ1-4; the D is unclear. This CDR3 region has 15 residues. The germline V gene encodes CDR1 SNHLY and CDR2 FYNNEI. The CDR3 DNA is TGTGCCGGCAGTGAGGGTGGCAGAACGAATGAAAAACTGTTTTTT. Its translation: CAGSEGGRTNEKLFF.

V is TRBV10-3 and J is TRBJ2-1, with D unresolved. V gave up 6 bases and J gave up 5 bases, with 5 bases separating them. CDR3 length: 11 residues. Looked up from germline, CDR1 is ENHRY and CDR2 is SYGVKD. The CDR3 loop reads CAISMDNEQFF. CDR3 DNA: TGTGCCATCAGCATGGACAATGAGCAGTTCTTC.

This clonotype was counted many times. The chain has TRBV20-1 and TRBJ1-6, with 8 nucleotides matching TRBD1. The CDR3 spans 14 residues. Trimming at V came to 5 bases and at J to 7 bases, leaving 7 bases not matched to a gene. In germline, CDR1 is DFQATT, CDR2 SNEGSKA (reference sequence). CDR3 in amino acids: CSALKDRGNSPLHF. DNA for the CDR3: TGCAGTGCTCTAAAAGACAGGGGAAATTCACCCCTCCACTTT.

This clonotype has a handful of counts. This chain links TRBV14 with TRBJ2-7; no definite D call. Deletions cut 1 base from V and 4 bases from J, with 14 bases between. Per the germline V gene, CDR1 is SGHDN and CDR2 is FVKESK. This CDR3 is built from 15 residues. The CDR3 spells CASSQVVGWKYEQYF. The CDR3 coding sequence is TGTGCCAGCAGCCAAGTGGTGGGGTGGAAGTACGAGCAGTACTTC.